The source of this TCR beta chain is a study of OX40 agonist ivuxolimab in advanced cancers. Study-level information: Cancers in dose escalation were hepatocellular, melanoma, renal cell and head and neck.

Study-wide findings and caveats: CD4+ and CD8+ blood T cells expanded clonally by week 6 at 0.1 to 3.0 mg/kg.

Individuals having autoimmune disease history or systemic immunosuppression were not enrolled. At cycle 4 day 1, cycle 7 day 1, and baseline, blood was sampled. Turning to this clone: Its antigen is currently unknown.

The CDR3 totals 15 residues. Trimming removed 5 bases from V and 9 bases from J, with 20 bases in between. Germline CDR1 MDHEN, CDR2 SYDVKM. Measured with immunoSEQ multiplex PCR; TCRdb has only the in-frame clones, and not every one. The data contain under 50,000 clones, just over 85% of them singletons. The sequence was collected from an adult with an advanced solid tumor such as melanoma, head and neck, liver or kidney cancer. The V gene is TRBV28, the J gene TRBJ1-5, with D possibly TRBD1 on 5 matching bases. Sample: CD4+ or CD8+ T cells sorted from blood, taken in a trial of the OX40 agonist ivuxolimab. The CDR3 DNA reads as TGTGCCAGCAGTCTTTCAGGGACCCGTTTAAGGCCCCAGCATTTT. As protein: CASSLSGTRLRPQHF.